The rows below give T cell receptor beta chains drawn from one sample of a study of blood T cell repertoires in COVID-19. TCRdb's copy holds only in-frame clones and misses some; the assay was immunoSEQ multiplex PCR. The table records fewer than 200,000 clones, over 70% of them present only once. The sample consisted of PBMCs or T cells enriched from blood (not recorded which). These TCRs come from a woman in her 40s with acute COVID-19. Each CDR3 is given with its conserved first and last residue.

V gene: TRBV12-3/TRBV12-4; J gene: TRBJ2-1; CDR3 protein: CASRLTGGNEQFF
V gene: TRBV7-8; J gene: TRBJ1-1; CDR3 protein: CASSPDRVGNTEAFF
V gene: TRBV19; J gene: TRBJ2-7; CDR3 protein: CASSMAAGSYEQYF
V gene: TRBV11-2; J gene: TRBJ2-5; CDR3 protein: CASSFQVLRGQETQYF
V gene: TRBV2; J gene: TRBJ1-5; CDR3 protein: CASSPGQAVGQPQHF
V gene: TRBV5-1; J gene: TRBJ2-6; CDR3 protein: CASSLELAGGLGANVLTF
V gene: TRBV5-1; J gene: TRBJ2-7; CDR3 protein: CASSLAPSYEQYF
V gene: TRBV9; J gene: TRBJ1-3; CDR3 protein: CASSDRTGSGNTIYF
V gene: TRBV5-6; J gene: TRBJ1-3; CDR3 protein: CASSPTGGYGNTIYF
V gene: TRBV7-9; J gene: TRBJ2-3; CDR3 protein: CASSLAPGGTDTQYF
V gene: TRBV18; J gene: TRBJ2-1; CDR3 protein: CASSPTTSGRAVNEQFF
V gene: TRBV4-2; J gene: TRBJ1-2; CDR3 protein: CASSQEPGQGAWGYTF
V gene: TRBV10-3; J gene: TRBJ1-1; CDR3 protein: CAISQGQGNTEAFF
V gene: TRBV7-2; J gene: TRBJ1-3; CDR3 protein: CASSLQISGNTIYF
V gene: TRBV25-1; J gene: TRBJ1-2; CDR3 protein: CASSLPGYGYTF
V gene: TRBV7-9; J gene: TRBJ2-7; CDR3 protein: CASSYLAGGPNEQYF
V gene: TRBV5-4; J gene: TRBJ2-5; CDR3 protein: CASSLRAAGETQYF
V gene: TRBV5-1; J gene: TRBJ1-6; CDR3 protein: CASSLGQGNSPLHF
V gene: TRBV18; J gene: TRBJ2-1; CDR3 protein: CASSLGSPADNEQFF
V gene: TRBV5-1; J gene: TRBJ2-2; CDR3 protein: CASSIGHVGYTGELFF
V gene: TRBV7-8; J gene: TRBJ1-2; CDR3 protein: CASSTDRGYGYTF
V gene: TRBV2; J gene: TRBJ1-5; CDR3 protein: CASSGGQYSNQPQHF
V gene: TRBV5-1; J gene: TRBJ2-7; CDR3 protein: CASSLRQGAYEQYF
V gene: TRBV2; J gene: TRBJ2-2; CDR3 protein: CASTGTSGTSSGELFF
V gene: TRBV27; J gene: TRBJ1-1; CDR3 protein: CASSPGVRGNTEAFF
V gene: TRBV4-1; J gene: TRBJ1-2; CDR3 protein: CASSQEWAADYGYTF
V gene: TRBV5-1; J gene: TRBJ1-2; CDR3 protein: CASSLEVSYGYTF